This TCR beta chain was obtained from a study of blood T cell repertoires in COVID-19. Study-level background: Spain, Italy and the United States supplied samples that represented acute and convalescent COVID-19. T cells, B-cell-depleted T cells, or PBMCs provided the cDNA or gDNA that served as material.

In the original processing: Estimation of nucleated cell counts was performed using reference gene primer amplification. The method was immunoSEQ multiplex PCR; TCRdb's version includes in-frame clones alone and lacks a portion of them. The V and J calls and clone size are taken from that table; D and trimming were inferred from the DNA. The profile shows about 330,000 clones, around 88% of them singletons. The CDR3 length is 13 residues. V lost 1 base to trimming and J lost 7 bases, with 8 bases between them. Germline V gives CDR1 LGHDT, CDR2 YNNKEL (reference sequence). This sequence was found in a woman between 45 and 65 years old with acute or convalescent COVID-19. V gene TRBV3-1 (or the pseudogene TRBV3-2) combines with J gene TRBJ2-1; D unclear. Sample: peripheral blood. The CDR3 reads CASSQGAGNEQFF. The CDR3, as DNA: TGTGCCAGCAGCCAAGGCGCCGGTAATGAGCAGTTCTTC.